This TCR beta chain was observed in a study of cytomegalovirus exposure and HLA in healthy donors. For the study at large: Drawn from HLA-typed donors, tens of millions of unique TCRs were held in an early data release. The study, taken as a whole, reports: For TCR beta chains, V- and J-gene trimming was later linked to a missense DCLRE1C variant. The authors judged a highly shared variant cluster likely a sequencing artifact. The majority of TCR sequences were rare, yet some public TCRs appeared in many donors.

With 6 bases removed from V and 3 bases from J, the gap between germline ends came to 6 bases. The CDR3 is 12 amino acids. Germline V gives CDR1 MDHEN, CDR2 SYDVKM. As to this clone: Its antigen is still unknown.

The PCR had 60 Vbeta and 13 Jbeta primers. Measured with immunoSEQ multiplex PCR; TCRdb has only the in-frame clones, and not every one. This sample has 200,000 or so clones, with less than 85% found just once. This clonotype was sampled from a man aged 18 to 30 in good health and CMV-seronegative. The source material was PBMCs. V is TRBV28 and J is TRBJ2-1; TRBD2 is a possible D gene (5 bases). The CDR3 loop is CASRGSYNEQFF. The CDR3 bases are TGTGCCAGCAGAGGGAGCTACAATGAGCAGTTCTTC.